This TCR beta chain was sequenced for a study of blood T cell repertoires in COVID-19. Across the study: COVID-19 samples from acute and convalescent phases originated in the United States, Italy and Spain. PBMCs, B-cell-depleted T cells, or T cells provided the cDNA or gDNA that made up the material.

As handled by the study authors: Quantification of nucleated cells was approximated via reference gene primer amplification. Clones were sequenced by immunoSEQ multiplex PCR, and TCRdb holds only the in-frame ones, with some missing. The V and J calls and the clone size are those of that table, but D and trimming were determined from the DNA. Of about 220,000 clones in the sample, around 75% are singletons; the top ten hold approximately 5%. This CDR3 comprises 16 residues. CDR1 SGHTA and CDR2 FQGNSA come from the germline V gene. V dropped 3 bases and J dropped 4 bases, with 19 bases sitting between them.

The sample taken for sequencing was peripheral blood. V is TRBV7-2 and J is TRBJ2-7; a weak D match, TRBD2 (7 bases). The TCR originated in a human donor in a cohort sampled during active COVID-19. The DNA for the CDR3 is TGTGCCAGCAGCTTGGGAGGGGGTGGTAAAGCGTACGAGCAGTACTTC. This codes for CASSLGGGGKAYEQYF.